One and the same sample provided the 18 T cell receptor delta chains below, sequenced in a study of gamma-delta T cells after stem cell transplantation (dated by TCRdb to about 2016). Libraries were made using RT-PCR. Sequencing was performed on an Illumina MiSeq. Identical DNA sequences were merged into single rows after TCRdb reprocessed the public reads with CATT. The sample includes approximately 4,200 delta-chain clones, with 1.5% to 2.5% observed a single time. The ten largest clones take up about 30% of the sample. Source material: gamma-delta T cells. The receptors here all came from a human donor. It is not recorded whose cells these are; they may come from a transplant donor.

The sample holds a few counts of this clone. The protein TCRdb lists belongs to a much larger clone and differs from this DNA's translation at residue 6, which points to a read error; the protein shown is made from the DNA. This chain connects TRDV2 to TRDJ1; possibly TRDD2 for D (5 bases). The CDR3 is 17 amino acids. Germline V gene sequence: CDR1 GEAIGNYY, CDR2 EKD. The DNA for the CDR3 is TGTGCCTGCGACACCTTCTCTTCCCTCACTTCGGGGGATAAACTCATCTTT. It codes for CACDTFSSLTSGDKLIF.

A remark on this clone: The protein TCRdb lists belongs to a much larger clone and differs from this DNA's translation at residue 4, which points to a read error; the protein shown is made from the DNA. The chain combines TRDV2 with TRDJ3; 12 bases map to TRDD3. Germline assignment: CDR1 GEAIGNYY and CDR2 EKD. After removal of 5 bases from V and 0 bases from J, the junction contained 10 bases not matched to a gene. The CDR3 covers 20 residues. The CDR3 region has the DNA TGTGCCTGTGGCACGACTGGGGGATACTCGAGCTCCTGGGACACCCGACAGATGTTTTTC. The encoded protein is CACGTTGGYSSSWDTRQMFF.

This clone came up many times. The chain employs TRDV2 and TRDJ1; 13 bases are a match to TRDD3. The CDR3 is 18 amino acids. Trimming took 5 bases from V and 2 from J; bases not matched to a gene: 13. The germline V gene encodes CDR1 GEAIGNYY and CDR2 EKD. CDR3 sequence reads: CACVSLTGGYEETDKLIF. The CDR3 DNA sequence: TGTGCCTGTGTTTCTCTGACTGGGGGATACGAAGAGACCGATAAACTCATCTTT.

In this sample, this clone is medium-sized. J is TRDJ1 and V is TRDV2; 9 bases align to TRDD3. Germline V gene data show CDR1 as GEAIGNYY and CDR2 as EKD. The trim removed 0 bases at V and 3 bases at J, leaving 1 base unmatched. CDR3 size: 14 residues. This chain's CDR3 is CACDTLGDSDKLIF. CDR3 in DNA: TGTGCCTGTGACACCCTGGGGGATTCCGATAAACTCATCTTT.

This clone appeared a few times. This likely reflects a read error, since a far larger clone is one base away. The same CDR3 also results from other DNA sequences found in this sample. This chain joins TRDV2 and TRDJ1; 11 nucleotides match TRDD3. Trimming at V came to 3 bases and at J to 2 bases, leaving 10 bases not matched to a gene. The CDR3 consists of 17 residues. Per germline, CDR1 GEAIGNYY and CDR2 EKD. CDR3 sequence: CACDVLGDREYTDKLIF. The CDR3 DNA reads as TGTGCCTGTGACGTACTGGGGGATAGGGAGTATACCGATAAACTCATCTTT.

Points on this clone: Translating this DNA gives a protein that differs at residue 5 from the TCRdb one, which belongs to a much larger clone; a read error is likely, and the protein shown is this translation. The J gene is TRDJ1, the V gene TRDV2; TRDD3 matches 10 bases. The germline gives CDR1 GEAIGNYY, CDR2 EKD. V shed 3 bases, J shed 1 base, and the junction held 13 bases outside the gene matches. CDR3 length: 18 amino acids. The CDR3 nucleotides read TGTGCCTGTGACGGGATTTCAACTGGGGGATTTCGCACCGATAAACTCATCTTT. Protein product: CACDGISTGGFRTDKLIF.

This clone showed up just a few times. The V and J genes are TRDV2 and TRDJ1, with 11 bases matching TRDD3. CDR1 and CDR2 from the germline V gene are GEAIGNYY and EKD. The CDR3 runs 17 residues. J gave up 7 bases and V 1 base, and 13 bases lay outside the gene matches. In DNA, the CDR3 is TGTGCCTGTGACACGGTGGTGGGGGATACGGAGAAGGGTAAACTCATCTTT. Its protein product is CACDTVVGDTEKGKLIF.

With regard to this clone: The amino acid sequence in TCRdb belongs to a much larger clone and departs from this DNA's translation at residue 11, likely a sequencing read error; the sequence shown is translated from the DNA. V is TRDV2 and J is TRDJ1; 8 nucleotides align to TRDD3. This CDR3 is built from 15 residues. Per the germline V gene, CDR1 is GEAIGNYY and CDR2 is EKD. CDR3 in amino acids: CACKELGGSTNKLIF. Here the CDR3 DNA reads TGTGCCTGCAAAGAACTGGGGGGGAGCACCAATAAACTCATCTTT.

In its sample, this clone was seen a few times. The rearrangement links TRDV2 to TRDJ1; 13 bases map to TRDD3. This CDR3 is built from 14 residues. J gave up 8 bases and V 3 bases, and 5 bases lay outside the gene matches. The germline CDR1 and CDR2 sequences are GEAIGNYY and EKD. CDR3 nucleotide sequence: TGTGCCTGTGACTTACTGGGGGATACGGAGAAACTCATCTTT. Translated: CACDLLGDTEKLIF.

In this sample, this clone turned up a few times. With a far larger clone one base away, a read error is the likely cause. Other DNA sequences from this sample encode an identical CDR3 as well. J is TRDJ1 and V is TRDV2, with 12 bases matching TRDD3. The germline gives CDR1 GEAIGNYY, CDR2 EKD. This CDR3 contains 18 residues. V shed 0 bases and J 2 bases; nucleotides not matched to a gene: 9. DNA for the CDR3: TGTGCCTGTGACACCTTAAACCTGGGGGATACGCAGACCGATAAACTCATCTTT. Translated, it gives CACDTLNLGDTQTDKLIF.

This clone has at least ten counts. A far more abundant clone sits one base away, making this likely a read error. Other DNA sequences of this sample code for an identical CDR3. The chain combines TRDV2 with TRDJ1; the D gene is possibly TRDD2 (5 bases). Germline-derived CDR1 and CDR2 are GEAIGNYY and EKD. CDR3 length equals 15 residues. The CDR3 DNA reads as TGTGCCTGTGACACCATTGGCCTTCACACCGACAAACTCATCTTT. Protein: CACDTIGLHTDKLIF.

This clone was observed a few times. TCRdb lists the protein of a much larger clone for this DNA, which differs at residue 13, so this is likely a read error; the protein given here is translated from the DNA itself. V is TRDV2 and J is TRDJ1; 11 bases map to TRDD3. Germline CDR1 reads GEAIGNYY; CDR2 reads EKD. The length of the CDR3 is 15 residues. CDR3 loop: CACLLLGDKGDKPIF. The CDR3 DNA follows: TGTGCCTGTCTTCTACTGGGGGATAAGGGCGATAAACCCATCTTT.

Of note for this clone: TCRdb pairs this DNA with a much larger clone's protein that differs at residue 14, likely a read error; the protein shown was translated from the DNA. The CDR3 region has the DNA TGTGCCTGTGACACCGTTTCGACTGGGGGATACGACACCTATAAACTCATCTTT. Encoded protein: CACDTVSTGGYDTYKLIF. The chain is built from TRDV2 and TRDJ1; 13 nucleotides agree with TRDD3. Germline V gene data show CDR1 as GEAIGNYY and CDR2 as EKD. CDR3 size: 18 residues.

This clone ranks as large. In the same sample, other DNA sequences code for this CDR3. The gene calls are TRDV2 and TRDJ1; TRDD3 matches 8 bases. The V gene end was trimmed by 7 bases and the J gene end by 1 base; junction bases not matched to a gene: 10. The CDR3 has 15 residues. Germline V lookup: CDR1 GEAIGNYY, CDR2 EKD. The CDR3 DNA reads TGTGCCTGCAAAGAACTGGGGGGGAGCACCGATAAACTCATCTTT. Protein: CACKELGGSTDKLIF.

This clone occurred a few times. The amino acid sequence in TCRdb belongs to a much larger clone and departs from this DNA's translation at residue 8, likely a sequencing read error; the sequence shown is translated from the DNA. The chain employs TRDV2 and TRDJ1; possible D gene TRDD3, 5 bases. CDR3 length: 18 residues. V lost 1 base to trimming and J lost 0 bases, with 20 bases between them. The V gene's germline CDR1 is GEAIGNYY and CDR2 EKD. CDR3 in DNA: TGTGCCTGTGACACGGTCACTGAGGGATCCCCGTACACCGATAAACTCATCTTT. Its protein is CACDTVTEGSPYTDKLIF.

This clone was detected only a few times. The likely explanation is a read error, given a far larger clone one base away. Other DNA sequences in this specimen translate into the identical CDR3. The gene calls are TRDV2 and TRDJ1, with a possible D match to TRDD3 (6 bases). V dropped 4 bases and J dropped 1 base, with 21 bases sitting between them. Germline values: CDR1 GEAIGNYY, CDR2 EKD. This CDR3 is 17 amino acids long. CDR3 region: CACDTVYRGGTTDKLIF. DNA of the CDR3: TGTGCCTGTGATACCGTTTATAGGGGGGGAACCACCGATAAACTCATCTTT.

This clone was found a few times. The chain couples TRDV2 to TRDJ1; 9 bases match TRDD3. This CDR3 is 15 amino acids long. Germline V gives CDR1 GEAIGNYY, CDR2 EKD. The junction had 4 bases not matched to a gene; V was cut back by 3 bases and J by 0 bases. The CDR3 DNA reads TGTGCCTGTGACCTACTGGGGGAGAACACCGATAAACTCATCTTT. It translates to CACDLLGENTDKLIF.

This clone was seen a handful of times. A read error likely explains this, since a far larger clone differs by one base. The sample holds other DNA sequences that translate to the same CDR3. This chain links TRDV2 with TRDJ1; TRDD3 aligns across 11 bases. Germline values: CDR1 GEAIGNYY, CDR2 EKD. This CDR3 comprises 17 residues. The CDR3: CACDTVVLGDNDHKLIF. The CDR3, as DNA: TGTGCCTGCGACACCGTTGTACTGGGGGATAATGACCATAAACTCATCTTT.